Below are 26 T cell receptor beta chains sequenced from a single sample in a study of identical twins. TCRdb re-called the 5' RACE reads with MiXCR, one entry per CDR3 protein. This repertoire shows some 660,000 distinct CDR3 sequences, more than 6.5% found once; its top ten account for 0.75% to 1%. The same data also contributed to another study, on yellow fever vaccine responses in identical twins.

The sample taken for sequencing was PBMCs. These receptor sequences come from a woman between 18 and 29 years old in good health.

This chain joins TRBV7-9 and TRBJ2-2; D is unclear. The CDR3 contains 13 residues. Per germline, CDR1 SEHNR and CDR2 FQNEAQ (reference sequence). Trimming pared 7 bases from V and 1 base from J, leaving 7 bases between. CDR3 loop: CASTAMNTGELFF. In DNA, the CDR3 is TGTGCCAGCACCGCCATGAACACCGGGGAGCTGTTTTTT.

This clonotype was seen only a few times. J is TRBJ2-7 and V is TRBV25-1; 7 bases fit TRBD1. The germline V gene has CDR1 MGHDK and CDR2 SYGVNS. V gave up 6 bases and J gave up 3 bases; unmatched junction bases: 5. The CDR3 length is 13 residues. The CDR3 nucleotides read TGTGCCAGCAGGGACAGGACCGTCTACGAGCAGTACTTC. It specifies CASRDRTVYEQYF.

This clonotype has a handful of counts. The V gene is TRBV5-1, the J gene TRBJ2-2; possible D gene TRBD2, 5 bases. V dropped 4 bases and J dropped 4 bases, with 23 bases sitting between them. CDR1 SGHRS and CDR2 YFSETQ come from the germline V gene. The CDR3 is 18 amino acids. CDR3 residues: CASSPGSAGPRVTGELFF. CDR3 DNA sequence: TGCGCCAGCAGCCCGGGGTCGGCCGGGCCCAGAGTCACCGGGGAGCTGTTTTTT. The variable domain in full, completed from reference TRBV5-1 and TRBJ2-2, reads KAGVTQTPRYLIKTRGQQVTLSCSPISGHRSVSWYQQTPGQGLQFLFEYFSETQRNKGNFPGRFSGRQFSNSRSEMNVSTLELGDSALYLCASSPGSAGPRVTGELFFGEGSRLTVL.

The gene calls are TRBV6-1 and TRBJ2-5; 10 bases agree with TRBD2. There are 15 residues in the CDR3. V gave up 7 bases and J gave up 2 bases; unmatched junction bases: 7. Germline V gene data show CDR1 as MNHNS and CDR2 as SASEGT. The CDR3 DNA reads TGTGCCAGCACGAGAGAGACTAGCGGGCAAGAGACCCAGTACTTC. Protein: CASTRETSGQETQYF.

The chain is built from TRBV28 and TRBJ1-5, with 8 nucleotides matching TRBD1. J lost 0 bases, V lost 6 bases, and 19 bases had no gene match. This CDR3 has 20 amino acids. Germline V gene sequence: CDR1 MDHEN, CDR2 SYDVKM. CDR3 in DNA: TGTGCCAGCAGCCAATGGGGGGCACAGGGGGAGCGGTTTAGCAATCAGCCCCAGCATTTT. This sequence encodes CASSQWGAQGERFSNQPQHF.

This clonotype came up a few times. The CDR3 spells CSAPGDSNNSPLHF. The DNA for the CDR3 is TGCAGTGCTCCCGGGGACAGCAATAATTCACCCCTCCACTTT. V and J are TRBV20-1 and TRBJ1-6; 7 nucleotides align to TRBD1. Germline trimming cut 5 bases from V and 5 bases from J; bases unmatched to any gene: 6. The CDR3 length is 14 residues. The germline CDR1 and CDR2 sequences are DFQATT and SNEGSKA (reference sequence).

The genes are TRBV6-1 and TRBJ1-2, with TRBD1 as a possible D gene (5 bases). This CDR3 is 13 amino acids long. Germline V gene sequence: CDR1 MNHNS, CDR2 SASEGT. V lost 1 base and J 8 bases, leaving 11 bases between the germline ends. The CDR3 region is CASSEVRGRGYTF. Written as DNA, the CDR3 is TGTGCCAGCAGTGAAGTTAGGGGTCGCGGCTACACCTTC.

The rearrangement joins TRBV7-9 to TRBJ2-1; 9 nucleotides align to TRBD1. Germline CDR1 and CDR2: SEHNR and FQNEAQ (reference sequence). This CDR3 contains 15 residues. The V and J ends lost 4 bases and 6 bases, in that order; junction bases with no gene match: 7. CDR3 amino acids: CASSSGTGLANEQFF. The CDR3 DNA is TGTGCCAGCAGCTCGGGGACAGGGTTGGCCAATGAGCAGTTCTTC.

In its sample, this clonotype was seen many times. This rearrangement joins TRBV12-3 or TRBV12-4 to TRBJ1-1; D remains unclear. The length of the CDR3 is 10 residues. Trimming took 7 bases from V and 1 from J, leaving 1 base between them. CDR3 sequence: CASKNTEAFF. The CDR3 coding sequence is TGTGCCAGCAAGAACACTGAAGCTTTCTTT.

This chain connects TRBV20-1 to TRBJ1-1; maybe TRBD1 (6 bases). V lost 6 bases and J 5 bases, leaving 19 bases between the germline ends. The V gene's germline CDR1 is DFQATT and CDR2 SNEGSKA (reference sequence). The CDR3 has 14 residues. The CDR3 sequence: CSATTWGGGTEAFF. DNA of the CDR3: TGCAGTGCCACCACCTGGGGAGGGGGGACTGAAGCTTTCTTT.

This clonotype was found a few times. The chain carries TRBV4-3 and TRBJ1-2; 7 nucleotides match TRBD1. Germline assignment: CDR1 LGHNA and CDR2 YSLEER. The CDR3 is made up of 15 amino acids. The J segment lost 4 bases and the V segment lost 0 bases, leaving 5 bases of the junction unmatched. The CDR3 sequence: CASSQDRDSGYGYTF. As DNA, the CDR3 is TGCGCCAGCAGCCAAGATCGGGACAGCGGCTATGGCTACACCTTC.

The sample holds many counts of this clonotype. The chain links TRBV6-5 to TRBJ2-4, with D perhaps TRBD1 (5 bases). This CDR3 has 15 residues. Germline-derived CDR1 and CDR2 are MNHEY and SVGAGI. Trimming removed 0 bases at V and 7 bases at J, with 13 bases between. The CDR3 nucleotides read TGTGCCAGCAGTTACTCGAACCAGGGAAGCAACATTCAGTACTTC. Protein product: CASSYSNQGSNIQYF.

This clonotype was seen more than once but under ten times. The rearrangement links TRBV12-3 or TRBV12-4 to TRBJ2-1; TRBD1 matches at 10 bases. The trim removed 7 bases at V and 7 bases at J, leaving 13 bases unmatched. The CDR3 covers 16 residues. Here the CDR3 DNA reads TGTGCCAGCAAAACCCGGATGGGACAGGGGATGAATGAGCAGTTCTTC. Translated, it gives CASKTRMGQGMNEQFF.

CDR3 sequence: CASSSRTGGLLTSYEQYF. CDR3 bases: TGCGCCAGCAGCTCCCGGACAGGGGGTCTTCTTACGTCCTACGAGCAGTACTTC. This rearrangement joins TRBV5-1 to TRBJ2-7, with 10 positions matching TRBD1. Germline V gene lookup returns CDR1 SGHRS and CDR2 YFSETQ. This CDR3 region has 18 residues. V lost 3 bases to trimming and J lost 1 base; unmatched junction nucleotides: 13.

The chain combines TRBV3-1 with TRBJ2-5; perhaps TRBD2 as D (5 bases). V lost 4 bases, J lost 1 base, and 22 bases lay in between. CDR1 LGHDT and CDR2 YNNKEL come from the germline V gene (reference sequence). The CDR3 is 18 amino acids. The CDR3 coding sequence is TGTGCCAGCAGCCCAGGAGGAGACCCAAGGTTCCCCCAAGAGACCCAGTACTTC. As protein: CASSPGGDPRFPQETQYF.

This clonotype was seen a handful of times. This sequence joins TRBV27 and TRBJ2-3; tentative D call: TRBD2 (5 bases). V lost 1 base, J lost 0 bases, and 11 bases lay in between. The CDR3 is 16 amino acids. Germline V CDR1 and CDR2: MNHEY, SMNVEV (reference sequence). CDR3 DNA sequence: TGTGCCAGCAGTTTATTGGCTAGCACCAGCACAGATACGCAGTATTTT. Amino acids: CASSLLASTSTDTQYF.

A few counts support this clonotype. The chain joins TRBV5-1 to TRBJ2-2; tentatively, D is TRBD1 (6 bases). The germline V and J ends were trimmed by 4 bases and 1 base, with 14 bases remaining between them. Germline V lookup: CDR1 SGHRS, CDR2 YFSETQ. The CDR3 runs 16 residues. CDR3 bases: TGCGCCAGCAGCGGAAATCCGGGACAGAACACCGGGGAGCTGTTTTTT. This gives the protein CASSGNPGQNTGELFF.

This clonotype was detected many times. The chain uses TRBV4-3 and TRBJ2-1; TRBD2 matches 9 bases. The J segment lost 2 bases and the V segment lost 0 bases, leaving 5 bases of the junction unmatched. The CDR3 totals 17 residues. Germline values: CDR1 LGHNA, CDR2 YSLEER. CDR3 nucleotides: TGCGCCAGCAGCCAAGATGCGGGAGGGCCCCCCTACAATGAGCAGTTCTTC. This translates into CASSQDAGGPPYNEQFF.

This clonotype was seen more than once but under ten times. The genes are TRBV4-3 and TRBJ2-3; 9 bases match TRBD2. Germline trimming cut 0 bases from V and 6 bases from J; bases unmatched to any gene: 13. The germline gives CDR1 LGHNA, CDR2 YSLEER. The length of the CDR3 is 18 residues. CDR3 protein: CASSQEPLLAGSKDTQYF. CDR3 DNA sequence: TGCGCCAGCAGCCAAGAGCCCCTTCTAGCGGGAAGCAAGGATACGCAGTATTTT.

The chain has TRBV20-1 and TRBJ2-5; 7 bases align to TRBD1. The V segment lost 3 bases and the J segment 2 bases; nucleotides outside the gene matches: 9. This CDR3 is 15 amino acids long. The germline V gene encodes CDR1 DFQATT and CDR2 SNEGSKA (reference sequence). CDR3 sequence (DNA): TGCAGTGCTAGTAGTTTCGGGACAGCTCAAGAGACCCAGTACTTC. Its protein is CSASSFGTAQETQYF.

This clonotype occurred a few times. This chain connects TRBV15 to TRBJ2-5; 7 bases align to TRBD2. Trimming at V came to 1 base and at J to 5 bases, leaving 7 bases not matched to a gene. CDR1 is LNHNV, CDR2 YYDKDF, per germline (reference sequence). The CDR3 has 15 amino acids. The DNA of the CDR3 is TGTGCCACCAGCAGAGCCGGGGCGCGGGAGGAGACCCAGTACTTC. This gives the protein CATSRAGAREETQYF.

The rearrangement uses TRBV7-9 and TRBJ1-2; tentatively, D is TRBD1 (6 bases). The CDR3 totals 15 residues. CDR1 and CDR2 (germline): SEHNR, FQNEAQ (reference sequence). Trimming took 1 base from V and 8 from J, leaving 17 bases between them. CDR3 residues: CASSLGRRGIAGYTF. The DNA of the CDR3 is TGTGCCAGCAGCTTAGGGCGTAGGGGGATCGCCGGCTACACCTTC.

This clonotype occurred many times. This clone may be a read error of a much larger clone one base away. The chain employs TRBV12-3 or TRBV12-4 and TRBJ2-6, with no clear D. Trimming removed 3 bases at V and 3 bases at J, with 3 bases between. The CDR3 has 13 amino acids. In DNA form, the CDR3 reads TGTGCCAGCAGTTTTTTTGGGGCCAACGTCCTGACTTTC. Its translation is CASSFFGANVLTF.

This clonotype was recorded a few times. The chain is built from TRBV7-2 and TRBJ2-1; unclear D gene. Germline lookup yields CDR1 SGHTA and CDR2 FQGNSA. Trimming cost V 5 bases and J 6 bases, with 8 bases left between them. This CDR3 contains 12 residues. CDR3 sequence (DNA): TGTGCCAGCAGCCCCCCTTTCAATGAGCAGTTCTTC. Translation: CASSPPFNEQFF.

The table lists this clonotype with many counts. This rearrangement joins TRBV20-1 to TRBJ2-7; D uncertain. This CDR3 is 12 amino acids long. Trimming cost V 5 bases and J 0 bases, with 8 bases left between them. CDR1 DFQATT and CDR2 SNEGSKA come from the germline V gene (reference sequence). This chain's CDR3 is CSARVSSYEQYF. The CDR3 region has the DNA TGCAGTGCTCGGGTCTCCTCCTACGAGCAGTACTTC.

This clonotype was observed a handful of times. V and J are TRBV10-3 and TRBJ1-6, with TRBD1 matching over 10 bases. Germline CDR1 is ENHRY and CDR2 is SYGVKD. The CDR3 is made up of 13 amino acids. The junction had 5 bases not matched to a gene; V was cut back by 4 bases and J by 14 bases. For the CDR3, the DNA is TGTGCCATCAGTGGTTCGGGGACAGGGGCCCTCCACTTT. Amino acids: CAISGSGTGALHF.